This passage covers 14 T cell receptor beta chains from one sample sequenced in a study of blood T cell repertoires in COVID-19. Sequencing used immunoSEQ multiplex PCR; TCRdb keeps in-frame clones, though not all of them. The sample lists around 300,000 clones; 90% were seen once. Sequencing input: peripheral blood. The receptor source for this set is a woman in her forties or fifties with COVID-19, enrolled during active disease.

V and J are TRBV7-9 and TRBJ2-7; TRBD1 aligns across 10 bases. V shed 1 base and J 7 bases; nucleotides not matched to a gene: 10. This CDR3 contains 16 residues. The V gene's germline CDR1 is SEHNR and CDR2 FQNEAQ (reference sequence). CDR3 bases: TGTGCCAGCAGCTTAGGGTTTTCCGGACAGGGGGAAGAGCAGTACTTC. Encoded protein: CASSLGFSGQGEEQYF.

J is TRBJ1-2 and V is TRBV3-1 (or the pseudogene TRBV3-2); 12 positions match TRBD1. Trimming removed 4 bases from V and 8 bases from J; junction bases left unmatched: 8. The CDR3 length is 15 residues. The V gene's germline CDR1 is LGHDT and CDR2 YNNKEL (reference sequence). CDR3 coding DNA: TGTGCCAGCAGCCGAACCGGGACAGGGGGCCGCGGCTACACCTTC. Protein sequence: CASSRTGTGGRGYTF.

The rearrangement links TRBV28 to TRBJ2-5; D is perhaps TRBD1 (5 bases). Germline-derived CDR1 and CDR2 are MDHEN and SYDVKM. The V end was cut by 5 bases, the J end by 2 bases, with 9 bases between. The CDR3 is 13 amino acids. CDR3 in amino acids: CASSNGQQETQYF. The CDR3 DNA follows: TGTGCCAGCAGTAATGGACAACAAGAGACCCAGTACTTC.

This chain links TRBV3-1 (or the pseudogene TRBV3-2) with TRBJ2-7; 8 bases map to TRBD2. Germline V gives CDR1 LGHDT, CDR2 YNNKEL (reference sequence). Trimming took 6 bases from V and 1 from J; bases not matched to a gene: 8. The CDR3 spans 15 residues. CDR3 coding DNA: TGTGCCAGCAGACCCAGCGGGAGTGGTTCCTACGAGCAGTACTTC. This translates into CASRPSGSGSYEQYF.

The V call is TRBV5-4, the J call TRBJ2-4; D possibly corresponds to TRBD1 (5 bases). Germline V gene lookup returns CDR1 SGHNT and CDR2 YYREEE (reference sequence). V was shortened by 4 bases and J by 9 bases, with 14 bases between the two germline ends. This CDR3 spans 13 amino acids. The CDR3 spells CASSPQGSRIQYF. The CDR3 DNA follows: TGTGCCAGCAGCCCCCAGGGATCGCGCATTCAGTACTTC.

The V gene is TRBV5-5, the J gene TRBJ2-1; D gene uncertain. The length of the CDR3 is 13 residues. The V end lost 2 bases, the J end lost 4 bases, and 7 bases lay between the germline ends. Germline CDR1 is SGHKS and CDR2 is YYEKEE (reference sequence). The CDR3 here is CASSLARYNEQFF. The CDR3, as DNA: TGTGCCAGCAGCTTAGCTAGGTACAATGAGCAGTTCTTC. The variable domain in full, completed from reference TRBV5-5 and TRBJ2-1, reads DAGVTQSPTHLIKTRGQQVTLRCSPISGHKSVSWYQQVLGQGPQFIFQYYEKEERGRGNFPDRFSARQFPNYSSELNVNALLLGDSALYLCASSLARYNEQFFGPGTRLTVL.

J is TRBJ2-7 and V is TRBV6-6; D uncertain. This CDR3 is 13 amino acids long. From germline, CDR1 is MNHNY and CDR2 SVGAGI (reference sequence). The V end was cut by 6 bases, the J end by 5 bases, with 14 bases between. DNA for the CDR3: TGTGCCAGCAGCCATCCCCTTTTAGACGAGCAGTACTTC. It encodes CASSHPLLDEQYF.

CDR3 DNA sequence: TGTGCCAGCAGCCTACTTCGTAATGACGGGGAGCTGTTTTTT. Protein sequence: CASSLLRNDGELFF. The chain is built from TRBV14 and TRBJ2-2, with D hard to call. Germline V gene sequence: CDR1 SGHDN, CDR2 FVKESK. The ends were cut back, 4 bases at V and 7 bases at J, with 13 bases in the middle. There are 14 residues in the CDR3.

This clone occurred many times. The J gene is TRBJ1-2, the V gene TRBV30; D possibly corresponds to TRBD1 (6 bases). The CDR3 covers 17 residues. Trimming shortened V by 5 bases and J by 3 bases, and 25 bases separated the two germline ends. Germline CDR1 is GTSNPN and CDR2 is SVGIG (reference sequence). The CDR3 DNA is TGTGCCTGGGACAGACTTCAAAACAGGGACAACGACTATGGCTACACCTTC. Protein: CAWDRLQNRDNDYGYTF.

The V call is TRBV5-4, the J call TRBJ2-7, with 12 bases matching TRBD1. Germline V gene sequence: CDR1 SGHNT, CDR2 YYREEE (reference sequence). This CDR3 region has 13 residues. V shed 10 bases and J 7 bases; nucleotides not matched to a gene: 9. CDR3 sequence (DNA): TGTGCCGGGGGGGACAGGGGGCGTATGGAGCAGTACTTC. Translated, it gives CAGGDRGRMEQYF.

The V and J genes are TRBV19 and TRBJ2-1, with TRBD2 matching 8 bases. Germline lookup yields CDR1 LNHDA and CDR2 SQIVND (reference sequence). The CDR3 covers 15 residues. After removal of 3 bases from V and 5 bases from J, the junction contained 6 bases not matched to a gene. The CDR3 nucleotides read TGTGCCAGTAGTATCGGACGGGAGGGAAACAATGAGCAGTTCTTC. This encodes CASSIGREGNNEQFF.

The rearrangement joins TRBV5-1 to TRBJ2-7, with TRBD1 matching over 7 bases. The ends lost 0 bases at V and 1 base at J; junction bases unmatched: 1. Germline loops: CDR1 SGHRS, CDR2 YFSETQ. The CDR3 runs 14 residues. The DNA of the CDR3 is TGCGCCAGCAGCTTGGGGGACAGATCCTACGAGCAGTACTTC. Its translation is CASSLGDRSYEQYF.

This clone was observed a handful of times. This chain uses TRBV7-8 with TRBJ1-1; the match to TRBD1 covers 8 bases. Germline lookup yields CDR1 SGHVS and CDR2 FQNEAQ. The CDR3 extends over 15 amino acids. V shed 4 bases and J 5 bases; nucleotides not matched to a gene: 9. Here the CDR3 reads CASSSFQGAGTEAFF. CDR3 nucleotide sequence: TGTGCCAGCAGCTCATTTCAGGGGGCAGGAACTGAAGCTTTCTTT.

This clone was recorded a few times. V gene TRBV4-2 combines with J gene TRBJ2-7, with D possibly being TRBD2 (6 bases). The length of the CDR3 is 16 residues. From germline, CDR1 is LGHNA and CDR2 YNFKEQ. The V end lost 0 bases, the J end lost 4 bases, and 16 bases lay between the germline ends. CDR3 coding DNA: TGTGCCAGCAGCCAAGAGGGCAGGACTACATATTACGAGCAGTACTTC. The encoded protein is CASSQEGRTTYYEQYF.